The 9 T cell receptor beta chains listed next were all sequenced from one sample in a study of blood T cell repertoires in COVID-19. The table came from immunoSEQ multiplex PCR; TCRdb's copy has only in-frame clones and leaves some out. Here the sample spans some 300,000 clones, about nine tenths being singletons. The sequenced material came from PBMCs or T cells enriched from blood (not recorded which). These receptors all stem from a man younger than 40 who had recovered from COVID-19.

The rearrangement joins TRBV7-8 to TRBJ1-1; D remains unclear. Germline CDR1 reads SGHVS; CDR2 reads FQNEAQ. CDR3 length: 14 amino acids. Trimming pared 2 bases from V and 0 bases from J, leaving 7 bases between. The CDR3 region is CASSLQVLNTEAFF. CDR3 coding DNA: TGTGCCAGCAGCTTACAGGTTTTGAACACTGAAGCTTTCTTT.

The chain couples TRBV19 to TRBJ1-6; a possible D gene is TRBD1 (5 bases). Germline lookup yields CDR1 LNHDA and CDR2 SQIVND (reference sequence). V gave up 7 bases and J gave up 7 bases, with 14 bases separating them. The CDR3 totals 14 residues. The CDR3 coding sequence is TGTGCCAGTACCACGTCAGGACAAAATTCACCCCTCCACTTT. Translating gives CASTTSGQNSPLHF.

The chain employs TRBV5-6 and TRBJ2-4, with 15 bases that match TRBD2. The V gene end was trimmed by 4 bases and the J gene end by 5 bases; junction bases not matched to a gene: 4. Germline V gene data show CDR1 as SGHDT and CDR2 as YYEEEE. CDR3 length: 16 residues. CDR3 nucleotides: TGTGCCAGCAGCCAAGGACTAGCGGGGGGGCAAAACATTCAGTACTTC. This codes for CASSQGLAGGQNIQYF.

The chain recombines TRBV19 with TRBJ2-1; D is perhaps TRBD2 (6 bases). The CDR3 spans 14 residues. Looked up from germline, CDR1 is LNHDA and CDR2 is SQIVND (reference sequence). V lost 5 bases to trimming and J lost 6 bases, with 14 bases between them. The CDR3 bases are TGTGCCAGTAGTGTAGCCGGGGGTGGCAATGAGCAGTTCTTC. It translates to CASSVAGGGNEQFF.

CDR3 in DNA: TGTGCCAGCAGCTTACTAGAGAACACTGAAGCTTTCTTT. This translates into CASSLLENTEAFF. The J gene is TRBJ1-1, the V gene TRBV11-3; unclear D gene. The CDR3 extends over 13 amino acids. The V gene lost 2 bases and the J gene lost 1 base, with 5 bases spanning the gap. CDR1 SGHNT and CDR2 YENEEA come from the germline V gene.

The chain joins TRBV4-1 to TRBJ1-4, with 8 bases matching TRBD1. V shed 1 base, J shed 8 bases, and the junction held 9 bases outside the gene matches. This CDR3 is 16 amino acids long. CDR1 is MGHRA and CDR2 is YSYEKL in the germline V gene. The CDR3 loop is CASSQGQGAIGEKLFF. CDR3 sequence (DNA): TGCGCCAGCAGCCAAGGGCAGGGGGCAATTGGCGAAAAACTGTTTTTT.

The chain joins TRBV7-9 to TRBJ1-4, with D unclear. Per germline, CDR1 SEHNR and CDR2 FQNEAQ (reference sequence). V lost 5 bases, J lost 0 bases, and 7 bases lay in between. The length of the CDR3 is 14 residues. Written as DNA, the CDR3 is TGTGCCAGCAGCCAGGATGCAACTAATGAAAAACTGTTTTTT. Amino acid sequence: CASSQDATNEKLFF.

The rearrangement uses TRBV2 and TRBJ1-2, with TRBD1 as a possible D gene (5 bases). V lost 6 bases and J 0 bases, leaving 14 bases between the germline ends. The CDR3 runs 15 residues. Germline CDR1 reads SNHLY; CDR2 reads FYNNEI. CDR3 DNA: TGTGCCAGCAGGGAATGGACACCGGCTAACTATGGCTACACCTTC. Amino acid sequence: CASREWTPANYGYTF.

With respect to this clone: With a much larger clone just one base away, this may be a read error. The V call is TRBV6-1, the J call TRBJ1-1; TRBD1 agrees at 8 bases. Germline CDR1 MNHNS, CDR2 SASEGT. This CDR3 region has 13 residues. The CDR3 DNA is TGTGCCGGCAGTGAGGACAGGGTCCCTGAAGCTTTCTTT. It yields the protein CAGSEDRVPEAFF.